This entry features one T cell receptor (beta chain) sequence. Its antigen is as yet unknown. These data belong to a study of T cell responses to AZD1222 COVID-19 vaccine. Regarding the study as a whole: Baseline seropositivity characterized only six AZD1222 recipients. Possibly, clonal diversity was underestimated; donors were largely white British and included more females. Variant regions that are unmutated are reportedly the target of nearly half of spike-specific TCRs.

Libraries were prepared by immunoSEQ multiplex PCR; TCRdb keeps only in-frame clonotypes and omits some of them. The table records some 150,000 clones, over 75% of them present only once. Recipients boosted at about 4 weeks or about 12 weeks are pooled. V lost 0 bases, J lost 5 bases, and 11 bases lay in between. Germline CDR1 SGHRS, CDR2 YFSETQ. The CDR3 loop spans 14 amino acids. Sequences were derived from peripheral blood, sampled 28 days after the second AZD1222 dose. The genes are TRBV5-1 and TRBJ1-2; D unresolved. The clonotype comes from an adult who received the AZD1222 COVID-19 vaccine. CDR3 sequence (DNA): TGCGCCAGCAGCTTGGGTGCTACTATGTATGGCTACACCTTC. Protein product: CASSLGATMYGYTF.